This entry lists 21 T cell receptor beta chains sequenced from one sample in a study of blood T cell repertoires in COVID-19 (dated by TCRdb to the early 2020s). The library relied on the immunoSEQ multiplex PCR assay. What TCRdb holds here is the immuneACCESS table cut down to in-frame rearrangements. Part of the clones is not present; checked against another copy, under half of the missing clones reflect an unresolved V gene, and the others are unexplained. This sample lists about 120,000 clones; approximately 87% were detected once. The top ten clonotypes cover 3% to 5% of the sample. The sample was peripheral blood. All receptors derive from a man aged 60 to 69 with acute or convalescent COVID-19.

This clone has a single count. The rearrangement uses TRBV23-1 and TRBJ2-1, with TRBD2 matching over 9 bases. TRBV23-1 is placed among ORFs of uncertain function. The junction had 15 bases not matched to a gene; V was cut back by 3 bases and J by 3 bases. The CDR3 extends over 19 amino acids. CDR3 sequence (DNA): TGCGCCAGCAGTCATCTATCGAAATTAGCGGGAGCCGTCTACAATGAGCAGTTCTTC. It is translated as CASSHLSKLAGAVYNEQFF.

The chain combines TRBV2 with TRBJ2-3; 9 nucleotides match TRBD2. CDR3 length equals 14 residues. Germline V gene lookup returns CDR1 SNHLY and CDR2 FYNNEI. V was clipped by 6 bases and J by 1 base; unmatched bases: 2. The CDR3 nucleotides read TGTGCCAGCAGCGTAGCGGGAGGCACAGATACGCAGTATTTT. Translating it yields CASSVAGGTDTQYF.

This chain joins TRBV6-5 and TRBJ1-3, with D perhaps TRBD1 (6 bases). The CDR3 runs 14 residues. CDR1 is MNHEY, CDR2 SVGAGI, per germline. Trimming took off 7 bases at V and 0 bases at J, with 10 bases between the two ends. The CDR3 loop reads CASTGTTSGNTIYF. CDR3 coding DNA: TGTGCCAGCACCGGGACAACCTCTGGAAACACCATATATTTT.

V is TRBV18 and J is TRBJ1-5; 7 bases line up with TRBD1. The length of the CDR3 is 18 residues. Germline V gene lookup returns CDR1 KGHSH and CDR2 LQKENI. V shed 3 bases, J shed 0 bases, and the junction held 11 bases outside the gene matches. CDR3 region: CASSPKPTGINSNQPQHF. The CDR3 region has the DNA TGTGCCAGCTCACCGAAACCGACAGGGATTAATAGCAATCAGCCCCAGCATTTT.

V and J are TRBV6-6 and TRBJ2-7, with 8 bases that match TRBD2. Germline assignment: CDR1 MNHNY and CDR2 SVGAGI (reference sequence). This CDR3 has 15 residues. V lost 2 bases and J lost 3; bases outside the gene matches: 6. The CDR3 coding sequence is TGTGCCAGCAGTTACGCCACGGGACTAGTCTACGAGCAGTACTTC. Translated: CASSYATGLVYEQYF.

CDR3 sequence reads: CASSRNAGTGELFF. The CDR3 DNA follows: TGTGCCAGCAGCCGTAACGCAGGCACCGGGGAGCTGTTTTTT. The chain uses TRBV7-2 and TRBJ2-2, with D unclear. Trimming left V 5 bases short and J 4 bases short, with 11 bases between. The germline V gene has CDR1 SGHTA and CDR2 FQGNSA. CDR3 length: 14 residues.

The CDR3 loop is CASSFPPASYGYTF. The CDR3 nucleotides are TGTGCCAGCAGTTTCCCACCGGCTAGCTATGGCTACACCTTC. The chain couples TRBV28 to TRBJ1-2; D gene unclear. With 3 bases removed from V and 4 bases from J, the gap between germline ends came to 12 bases. This CDR3 is built from 14 residues. CDR1 MDHEN and CDR2 SYDVKM come from the germline V gene.

This chain links TRBV5-4 with TRBJ1-3, with 9 bases lining up with TRBD1. The CDR3 length is 16 residues. CDR1 SGHNT and CDR2 YYREEE come from the germline V gene (reference sequence). With V trimmed by 3 bases and J by 4 bases, 8 bases remained unmatched. Written as DNA, the CDR3 is TGTGCCAGCAGCTCCGAACAGGGGGCGGTAGGAAACACCATATATTTT. It translates to CASSSEQGAVGNTIYF.

The V and J genes are TRBV2 and TRBJ2-6; D may be TRBD1 (6 bases). The CDR3 extends over 15 amino acids. Germline CDR1 is SNHLY and CDR2 is FYNNEI. V dropped 3 bases and J dropped 1 base, with 7 bases sitting between them. The CDR3 is CASSDGTSGANVLTF. The DNA for the CDR3 is TGTGCCAGCAGTGATGGGACATCTGGGGCCAACGTCCTGACTTTC.

This clone has only one observation. V and J are TRBV7-2 and TRBJ2-4; tentatively, D is TRBD2 (5 bases). V shed 5 bases and J shed 3 bases, with 14 bases lying between them. This CDR3 contains 15 residues. The germline gives CDR1 SGHTA, CDR2 FQGNSA. This CDR3 is CASSPFPRGKNIQYF. The CDR3 DNA sequence: TGTGCCAGCAGCCCCTTCCCCCGGGGCAAAAACATTCAGTACTTC.

V gene TRBV28 combines with J gene TRBJ1-4; D possibly corresponds to TRBD1 (6 bases). The CDR3 covers 18 residues. Germline values: CDR1 MDHEN, CDR2 SYDVKM. V lost 3 bases to trimming and J lost 0 bases, with 17 bases between them. The CDR3 nucleotides are TGTGCCAGCAGTTTTTTCAGGGGACCCCTATCAACTAATGAAAAACTGTTTTTT. As protein: CASSFFRGPLSTNEKLFF.

This clone came up once. Different DNA sequences within this sample yield the same CDR3. The chain recombines TRBV11-3 with TRBJ2-2; weak D call: TRBD2 (6 bases). Trimming pared 1 base from V and 1 base from J, leaving 10 bases between. The CDR3 covers 16 residues. CDR1 and CDR2 (germline): SGHNT, YENEEA. The CDR3 DNA is TGTGCCAGCAGCTTAGGGACGGGAGTGAACACCGGGGAGCTGTTTTTT. Its translation: CASSLGTGVNTGELFF.

V usage is TRBV5-1 and J usage is TRBJ2-1; tentatively, D is TRBD2 (6 bases). The CDR3 consists of 13 residues. CDR1 is SGHRS, CDR2 YFSETQ, per germline. V dropped 10 bases and J dropped 6 bases, with 17 bases sitting between them. As DNA, the CDR3 is TGCGCCGGGCGGCGGGACTTGGGCAATGAGCAGTTCTTC. Translated: CAGRRDLGNEQFF.

This chain connects TRBV6-2 or TRBV6-3 to TRBJ2-3; tentative D call: TRBD2 (5 bases). CDR3 length equals 14 residues. V was pared by 2 bases and J by 2 bases, with 8 bases between. Germline V gene data show CDR1 as MNHEY and CDR2 as SVGEGT. The CDR3 is CASSYPGNTDTQYF. The CDR3 nucleotides read TGTGCCAGCAGTTACCCCGGGAACACAGATACGCAGTATTTT.

This sequence joins TRBV12-3 or TRBV12-4 and TRBJ1-1; D is unresolved. This CDR3 spans 12 amino acids. Trimming shortened V by 3 bases and J by 5 bases, and 7 bases separated the two germline ends. CDR3 region: CASSFAGTEAFF. The CDR3 DNA reads as TGTGCCAGCAGTTTTGCGGGGACTGAAGCTTTCTTT.

The chain is built from TRBV6-5 and TRBJ1-3, with D perhaps matching TRBD1 (6 bases). CDR1 is MNHEY and CDR2 is SVGAGI in the germline V gene. The CDR3 consists of 16 residues. V lost 4 bases, J lost 2 bases, and 15 bases lay in between. The CDR3 loop is CASSWDTSEPGNTIYF. In DNA, the CDR3 is TGTGCCAGCAGTTGGGACACCTCGGAGCCTGGAAACACCATATATTTT.

This clone was seen more than once but under ten times. This chain joins TRBV14 and TRBJ2-7, with D perhaps TRBD1 (6 bases). The CDR3 extends over 14 amino acids. CDR1 and CDR2 from the germline V gene are SGHDN and FVKESK. V was pared by 3 bases and J by 3 bases, with 12 bases between. The CDR3 is CASSHPDSLYEQYF. DNA of the CDR3: TGTGCCAGCAGCCATCCGGACAGCCTCTACGAGCAGTACTTC. The full variable domain, rest sourced from reference TRBV14 and TRBJ2-7, is EAGVTQFPSHSVIEKGQTVTLRCDPISGHDNLYWYRRVMGKEIKFLLHFVKESKQDESGMPNNRFLAERTGGTYSTLKVQPAELEDSGVYFCASSHPDSLYEQYFGPGTRLTVT.

V gene TRBV4-1 combines with J gene TRBJ1-2, with D possibly matching TRBD1 (5 bases). Trimming shortened V by 3 bases and J by 4 bases, and 18 bases separated the two germline ends. Per germline, CDR1 MGHRA and CDR2 YSYEKL. CDR3 length equals 16 residues. CDR3 amino acids: CASSHGGTADGYGYTF. CDR3 bases: TGCGCCAGCAGCCATGGGGGGACGGCTGACGGCTATGGCTACACCTTC.

The rearrangement links TRBV12-3 or TRBV12-4 to TRBJ2-2; TRBD1 aligns across 7 bases. V shed 6 bases and J 6 bases; nucleotides not matched to a gene: 4. The CDR3 has 13 amino acids. The CDR3 reads CASSGTVAGELFF. The CDR3 bases are TGTGCCAGCAGCGGGACAGTCGCCGGGGAGCTGTTTTTT.

The CDR3 DNA sequence: TGTGCCAGCAGTATGGGACAGAATGTTTACGAGCAGTACTTC. Protein product: CASSMGQNVYEQYF. The chain joins TRBV27 to TRBJ2-7; TRBD1 agrees at 7 bases. There are 14 residues in the CDR3. With V trimmed by 5 bases and J by 4 bases, 8 bases remained unmatched. Germline V CDR1 and CDR2: MNHEY, SMNVEV (reference sequence).

The J gene is TRBJ2-3, the V gene TRBV28; TRBD1 matches at 8 bases. Germline CDR1 MDHEN, CDR2 SYDVKM. V gave up 6 bases and J gave up 4 bases; unmatched junction bases: 6. CDR3 length: 14 amino acids. CDR3 nucleotide sequence: TGTGCCAGCAGATCACAGGGGGTCTCAGATACGCAGTATTTT. It translates to CASRSQGVSDTQYF.